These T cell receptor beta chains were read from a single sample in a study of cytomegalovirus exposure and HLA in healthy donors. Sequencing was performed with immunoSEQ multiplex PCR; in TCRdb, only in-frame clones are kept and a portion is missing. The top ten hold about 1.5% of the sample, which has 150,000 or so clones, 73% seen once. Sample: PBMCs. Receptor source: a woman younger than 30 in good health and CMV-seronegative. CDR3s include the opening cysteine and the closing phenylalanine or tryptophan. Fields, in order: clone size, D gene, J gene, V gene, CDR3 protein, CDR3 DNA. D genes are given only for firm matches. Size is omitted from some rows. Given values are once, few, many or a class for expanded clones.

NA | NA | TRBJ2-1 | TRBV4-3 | CASSQWRAAYNEQFF | TGCGCCAGCAGCCAATGGAGGGCAGCCTACAATGAGCAGTTCTTC
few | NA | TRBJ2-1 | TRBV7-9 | CASSLIGRTVDYNEQFF | TGTGCCAGCAGCTTAATAGGCAGGACAGTAGACTACAATGAGCAGTTCTTC
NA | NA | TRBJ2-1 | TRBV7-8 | CASADRQHNEQFF | TGTGCCAGCGCCGACAGGCAACACAATGAGCAGTTCTTC
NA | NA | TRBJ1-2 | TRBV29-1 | CSVDQGSSNYGYTF | TGCAGCGTTGACCAGGGGAGTTCTAACTATGGCTACACCTTC
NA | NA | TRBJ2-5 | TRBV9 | CASSPHGERQETQYF | TGTGCCAGCAGCCCCCATGGGGAGCGCCAAGAGACCCAGTACTTC
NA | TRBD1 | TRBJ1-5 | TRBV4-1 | CASSQEGAGQGGQPQHF | TGCGCCAGCAGCCAAGAGGGGGCGGGACAGGGAGGTCAGCCCCAGCATTTT
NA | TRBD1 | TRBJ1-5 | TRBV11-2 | CASSLGGGGRGNNQPQHF | TGTGCCAGCAGCTTAGGCGGGGGGGGCAGGGGGAACAATCAGCCCCAGCATTTT
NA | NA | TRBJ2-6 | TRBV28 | CASGPATHGSGANVLTF | TGTGCCAGCGGCCCGGCGACTCACGGCTCTGGGGCCAACGTCCTGACTTTC
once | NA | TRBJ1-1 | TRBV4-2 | CASSLTHTVNTEAFF | TGTGCCAGCAGCCTGACCCACACAGTGAACACTGAAGCTTTCTTT
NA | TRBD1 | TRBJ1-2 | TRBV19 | CASSIVPGGHGYTF | TGTGCCAGTAGTATAGTGCCAGGGGGGCATGGCTACACCTTC
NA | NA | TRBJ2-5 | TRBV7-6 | CASSAVGGTQYF | TGTGCCAGCAGCGCCGTGGGGGGGACCCAGTACTTC
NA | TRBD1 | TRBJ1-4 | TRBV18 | CASSPPGTDEKLFF | TGTGCCAGCTCACCACCGGGGACAGATGAAAAACTGTTTTTT
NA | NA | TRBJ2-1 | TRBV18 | CASSPSEGGSGNEQFF | TGTGCCAGCTCACCATCTGAAGGGGGTAGTGGGAATGAGCAGTTCTTC
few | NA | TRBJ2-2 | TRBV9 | CASSALETGELFF | TGTGCCAGCAGCGCCCTAGAGACCGGGGAGCTGTTTTTT
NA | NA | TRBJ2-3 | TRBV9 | CASSGQSQATDTQYF | TGTGCCAGCTCCGGACAATCCCAAGCCACAGATACGCAGTATTTT
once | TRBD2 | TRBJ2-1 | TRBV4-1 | CASSQEGTINNEQFF | TGCGCCAGCAGCCAAGAAGGGACTATAAACAATGAGCAGTTCTTC
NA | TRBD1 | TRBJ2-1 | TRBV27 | CASSLYGTGIVFF | TGTGCCAGCAGTCTCTATGGGACAGGGATCGTGTTCTTC
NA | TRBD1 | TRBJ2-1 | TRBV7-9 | CASSGGQGATKDYNEQFF | TGTGCCAGCAGCGGGGGACAGGGAGCCACTAAGGACTACAATGAGCAGTTCTTC
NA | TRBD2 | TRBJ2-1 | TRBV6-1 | CASSLLAGDPREQFF | TGTGCCAGCAGTCTACTAGCGGGGGACCCAAGGGAGCAGTTCTTC
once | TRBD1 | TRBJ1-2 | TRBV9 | CASSALRDSYGYTF | TGTGCCAGCAGCGCCTTGAGGGACAGCTATGGCTACACCTTC
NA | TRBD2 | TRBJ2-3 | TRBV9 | CASSVGSSGSTDTQYF | TGTGCCAGCAGCGTAGGGTCTAGCGGGAGTACAGATACGCAGTATTTT
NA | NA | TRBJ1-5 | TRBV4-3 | CASSQNWRVARIDQPQHF | TGCGCCAGCAGCCAAAATTGGAGGGTTGCCCGCATTGATCAGCCCCAGCATTTT
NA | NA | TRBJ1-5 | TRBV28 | CASRAGGSQPQHF | TGTGCCAGCAGGGCAGGTGGGAGTCAGCCCCAGCATTTT
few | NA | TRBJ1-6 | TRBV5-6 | CASSPRGVYNSPLHF | TGTGCCAGCAGCCCCCGGGGGGTGTATAATTCACCCCTCCACTTT
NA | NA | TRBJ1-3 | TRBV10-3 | CAISEREGASGNTIYF | TGTGCCATCAGTGAGAGAGAGGGTGCCTCTGGAAACACCATATATTTT
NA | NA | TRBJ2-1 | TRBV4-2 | CASSQDQAQGIFNEQFF | TGTGCCAGCAGCCAAGATCAGGCCCAGGGAATCTTCAATGAGCAGTTCTTC
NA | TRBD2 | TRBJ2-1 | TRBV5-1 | CASSFSLAGGGEQFF | TGCGCCAGCAGCTTTTCCCTAGCGGGAGGGGGTGAGCAGTTCTTC
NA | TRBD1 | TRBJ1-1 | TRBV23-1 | CASSPGTGGNMNTEAFF | TGCGCCAGCAGTCCCGGGACAGGGGGGAACATGAACACTGAAGCTTTCTTT
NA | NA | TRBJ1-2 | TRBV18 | CASSRTEHGYGYTF | TGTGCCAGCTCACGGACAGAACACGGCTATGGCTACACCTTC
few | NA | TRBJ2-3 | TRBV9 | CASSKSTSTDTQYF | TGTGCCAGCAGTAAGTCTACTAGCACAGATACGCAGTATTTT
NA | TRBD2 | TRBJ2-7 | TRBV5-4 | CASSLLAGGSYEQYF | TGTGCCAGCAGCCTACTAGCGGGGGGCTCCTACGAGCAGTACTTC
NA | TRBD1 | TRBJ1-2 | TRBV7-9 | CASSLFGDRDNYGYTF | TGTGCCAGCAGCCTTTTTGGGGACAGGGATAACTATGGCTACACCTTC
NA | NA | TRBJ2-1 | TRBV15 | CATSRDAPRANEQFF | TGTGCCACCAGCAGAGATGCCCCGCGGGCCAATGAGCAGTTCTTC
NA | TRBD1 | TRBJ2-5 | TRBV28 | CASEPGQVETQYF | TGTGCCAGCGAACCGGGACAGGTAGAGACCCAGTACTTC
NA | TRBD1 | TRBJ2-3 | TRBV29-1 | CSVEGGRGRTDTQYF | TGCAGCGTTGAAGGGGGTAGGGGGCGCACAGATACGCAGTATTTT
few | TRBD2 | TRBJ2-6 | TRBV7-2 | CASSISGGAGANVLTF | TGTGCCAGCAGCATTAGCGGGGGCGCTGGGGCCAACGTCCTGACTTTC
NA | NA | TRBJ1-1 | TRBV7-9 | CASSGRGRVRSAFF | TGTGCCAGCAGCGGAAGGGGCCGTGTTAGGTCGGCTTTCTTT
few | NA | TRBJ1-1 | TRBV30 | CAWSGLRSNTEAFF | TGTGCCTGGAGTGGTCTCAGGTCGAACACTGAAGCTTTCTTT
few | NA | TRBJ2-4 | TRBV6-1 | CASSLRDGDIQYF | TGTGCCAGCAGCCTCAGGGATGGGGACATTCAGTACTTC
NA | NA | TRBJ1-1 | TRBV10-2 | CASSESGFRVNTEAFF | TGCGCCAGCAGTGAGTCCGGTTTCCGGGTGAACACTGAAGCTTTCTTT
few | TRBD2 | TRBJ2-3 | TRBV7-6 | CASSPQLAGSTDTQYF | TGTGCCAGCAGCCCGCAACTAGCGGGGAGCACAGATACGCAGTATTTT
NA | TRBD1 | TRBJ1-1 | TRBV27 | CASSPPGTANTEAFF | TGTGCCAGCAGTCCCCCCGGGACAGCGAACACTGAAGCTTTCTTT
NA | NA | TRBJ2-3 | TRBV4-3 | CASSQWAEGLTDTQYF | TGCGCCAGCAGCCAATGGGCTGAAGGACTCACAGATACGCAGTATTTT
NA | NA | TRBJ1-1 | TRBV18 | CASSPANQGTAFF | TGTGCCAGCTCACCAGCAAATCAAGGGACTGCTTTCTTT
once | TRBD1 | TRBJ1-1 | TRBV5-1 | CASSSAGQTLNTEAFF | TGCGCCAGCAGCTCGGCGGGACAGACTCTGAACACTGAAGCTTTCTTT
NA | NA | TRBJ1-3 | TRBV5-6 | CASSLTGISGNTIYF | TGTGCCAGCAGCTTGACCGGGATCTCTGGAAACACCATATATTTT
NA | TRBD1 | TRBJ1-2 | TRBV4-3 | CASSQEGTGGNYGYTF | TGCGCCAGCAGCCAAGAGGGGACAGGGGGAAACTATGGCTACACCTTC
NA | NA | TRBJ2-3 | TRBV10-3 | CATPRQSYSSDTQYF | TGTGCCACCCCAAGACAGAGCTATTCCTCAGATACGCAGTATTTT
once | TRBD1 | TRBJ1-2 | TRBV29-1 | CSGTGTGGAGYTF | TGCAGCGGCACCGGGACAGGGGGCGCGGGCTACACCTTC
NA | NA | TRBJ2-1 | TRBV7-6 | CASSLGTRNEQFF | TGTGCCAGCAGCTTAGGGACACGCAATGAGCAGTTCTTC
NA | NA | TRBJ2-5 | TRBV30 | CAWSQTSQETQYF | TGTGCCTGGAGTCAGACAAGCCAAGAGACCCAGTACTTC
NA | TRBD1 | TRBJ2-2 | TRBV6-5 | CASSYAAGGRELFF | TGTGCCAGCAGTTACGCGGCAGGGGGTCGGGAGCTGTTTTTT